Below are 27 T cell receptor beta chains sequenced from a single sample in a study of a mutant IDH1 vaccine in newly diagnosed glioma. TCRdb's copy holds only in-frame clones and misses some; the assay was immunoSEQ multiplex PCR. The sample consists of about 29,000 clones, roughly 87% of them appearing once. Time point meaning: week 5, during vaccination. A single vaccine dose contained 300 ug of mutant IDH1 20-mer peptide, and topical imiquimod was used with it. These receptors have no identified antigens. Sequencing was performed on peripheral blood mononuclear cells (PBMCs), taken from a glioma patient whose treatment included an IDH1 peptide vaccine. Every receptor here comes from a woman aged 40 to 49 with glioma. Some clones in this sample may be carry-over from other donors' samples.

The chain has TRBV29-1 and TRBJ2-1; D is unresolved. There are 10 residues in the CDR3. Trimming cost V 4 bases and J 6 bases, with 4 bases left between them. Germline V CDR1 and CDR2: SQVTM, ANQGSEA. The CDR3 sequence: CSVGSNEQFF. In DNA form, the CDR3 reads TGCAGCGTTGGAAGCAATGAGCAGTTCTTC.

The rearrangement links TRBV7-6 to TRBJ1-5; TRBD1 is a possible D gene (5 bases). The CDR3 length is 14 residues. Trimming left V 5 bases short and J 7 bases short, with 15 bases between. The V gene's germline CDR1 is SGHVS and CDR2 FNYEAQ. This CDR3 is CASSPLGAYQPQHF. In DNA, the CDR3 is TGTGCCAGCAGCCCCCTCGGGGCTTACCAGCCCCAGCATTTT.

The rearrangement joins TRBV27 to TRBJ1-1; tentatively, D is TRBD1 (5 bases). The CDR3 is 14 amino acids. Germline lookup yields CDR1 MNHEY and CDR2 SMNVEV (reference sequence). The V and J ends lost 2 bases and 4 bases respectively, with 11 bases between them. The CDR3 DNA is TGTGCCAGCAGTTTAAACGGGGGGATCACTGAAGCTTTCTTT. This sequence encodes CASSLNGGITEAFF.

The chain is built from TRBV4-1 and TRBJ1-1; weak D call: TRBD1 (6 bases). Per germline, CDR1 MGHRA and CDR2 YSYEKL. CDR3 length equals 16 residues. V gave up 5 bases and J gave up 0 bases, with 16 bases separating them. CDR3 sequence: CASSARGAPLNTEAFF. CDR3 coding DNA: TGCGCCAGCAGCGCCAGGGGTGCTCCACTGAACACTGAAGCTTTCTTT.

The chain uses TRBV5-1 and TRBJ1-1; the match to TRBD1 covers 7 bases. CDR3 length: 13 amino acids. V was pared by 5 bases and J by 1 base, with 2 bases of the junction left unmatched. From germline, CDR1 is SGHRS and CDR2 YFSETQ. Here the CDR3 DNA reads TGCGCCAGCAGGGGACAGACGAACACTGAAGCTTTCTTT. Its protein is CASRGQTNTEAFF.

This sequence joins TRBV4-2 and TRBJ2-3; D may be TRBD2 (8 bases). The CDR3 spans 22 residues. V was cut by 0 bases and J by 5 bases, with 33 bases left in between. Germline CDR1 and CDR2: LGHNA and YNFKEQ. CDR3 protein: CASSQDSGGGNNKVQAGDTQYF. The CDR3 region has the DNA TGTGCCAGCAGCCAAGATTCGGGAGGGGGCAACAATAAAGTACAAGCGGGAGATACGCAGTATTTT.

The chain uses TRBV5-1 and TRBJ2-3; tentatively, D is TRBD1 (6 bases). Germline CDR1 is SGHRS and CDR2 is YFSETQ. This CDR3 spans 15 amino acids. V was cut by 4 bases and J by 5 bases, with 17 bases left in between. The CDR3 region is CASSPGGGSLDTQYF. In nucleotides, the CDR3 is TGCGCCAGCAGCCCTGGGGGCGGTTCACTAGATACGCAGTATTTT.

The rearrangement links TRBV5-4 to TRBJ2-4; 7 nucleotides agree with TRBD1. V shed 2 bases, J shed 6 bases, and the junction held 2 bases outside the gene matches. Germline CDR1 is SGHNT and CDR2 is YYREEE (reference sequence). The CDR3 loop spans 13 amino acids. This chain's CDR3 is CASSFTGVNIQYF. The CDR3 DNA is TGTGCCAGCAGCTTCACAGGGGTAAACATTCAGTACTTC.

V usage is TRBV28 and J usage is TRBJ1-5, with 7 bases fitting TRBD1. CDR3 size: 16 residues. J gave up 3 bases and V 8 bases, and 13 bases lay outside the gene matches. Germline-derived CDR1 and CDR2 are MDHEN and SYDVKM. The DNA of the CDR3 is TGTGCCAGCGCAGCCAGAGGGGGCGGGGACAATCAGCCCCAGCATTTT. This gives the protein CASAARGGGDNQPQHF.

This chain connects TRBV5-1 to TRBJ1-2, with a tentative D call TRBD1 (5 bases). The germline gives CDR1 SGHRS, CDR2 YFSETQ. V was cut by 4 bases and J by 4 bases, with 14 bases left in between. The CDR3 runs 14 residues. The CDR3 DNA reads TGCGCCAGCAGCGGGGGGGGGTACGGCTATGGCTACACCTTC. It yields the protein CASSGGGYGYGYTF.

CDR3 region: CASSPTGQGIHEQYF. The CDR3 nucleotides read TGTGCCAGCTCACCAACGGGACAGGGTATCCACGAGCAGTACTTC. The chain recombines TRBV18 with TRBJ2-7; TRBD1 matches 9 bases. V lost 2 bases to trimming and J lost 5 bases; unmatched junction nucleotides: 7. CDR1 KGHSH and CDR2 LQKENI come from the germline V gene. The CDR3 is 15 amino acids.

This chain connects TRBV7-3 to TRBJ2-5; D may correspond to TRBD1 or TRBD2 (6 bases each). Germline loops: CDR1 SGHTA, CDR2 FQGTGA. CDR3 length equals 13 residues. The germline V and J ends were trimmed by 5 bases and 4 bases, with 11 bases remaining between them. CDR3 amino acids: CASSPPGAETQYF. The CDR3 nucleotides read TGTGCCAGCAGCCCCCCGGGGGCAGAGACCCAGTACTTC.

The table lists this clone with a few counts. The chain links TRBV5-1 to TRBJ2-5; 8 nucleotides align to TRBD1. Per germline, CDR1 SGHRS and CDR2 YFSETQ. V was pared by 0 bases and J by 5 bases, with 9 bases of the junction left unmatched. The CDR3 is 16 amino acids. CDR3 DNA sequence: TGCGCCAGCAGCTTGGCCGGGCAGGGGGCGATGGAGACCCAGTACTTC. This sequence encodes CASSLAGQGAMETQYF.

Written as DNA, the CDR3 is TGTGCCAGCAGCTTTACGGGGAGCACAGATACGCAGTATTTT. This gives the protein CASSFTGSTDTQYF. The J gene is TRBJ2-3, the V gene TRBV7-2; a possible D gene is TRBD2 (5 bases). The CDR3 totals 14 residues. Trimming removed 3 bases from V and 0 bases from J, with 7 bases in between. The germline V gene has CDR1 SGHTA and CDR2 FQGNSA.

The chain carries TRBV5-6 and TRBJ2-2; 15 bases agree with TRBD2. Germline V gives CDR1 SGHDT, CDR2 YYEEEE. CDR3 length equals 15 residues. J gave up 6 bases and V 4 bases, and 1 base lay outside the gene matches. CDR3 loop: CASSGTSGRSGELFF. In DNA, the CDR3 is TGTGCCAGCAGCGGGACTAGCGGGAGGTCCGGGGAGCTGTTTTTT.

The chain employs TRBV7-2 and TRBJ2-1, with TRBD2 identical over 11 bases. With 7 bases clipped from V and 7 bases from J, the junction kept 9 bases outside the gene matches. The V gene's germline CDR1 is SGHTA and CDR2 FQGNSA. The CDR3 is 15 amino acids. The chain's CDR3 is CASTTTSGRTNEQFF. As DNA, the CDR3 is TGTGCCAGCACCACTACTAGCGGGAGAACGAATGAGCAGTTCTTC.

The chain employs TRBV6-6 and TRBJ2-7; D is unclear. The V and J ends lost 7 bases and 0 bases respectively, with 19 bases between them. The CDR3 has 16 residues. The V gene's germline CDR1 is MNHNY and CDR2 SVGAGI (reference sequence). CDR3 in DNA: TGTGCCAGCACCCCGAAAGAGATTTACCTCTCCTACGAGCAGTACTTC. It specifies CASTPKEIYLSYEQYF.

The chain links TRBV28 to TRBJ1-2; no reliable D call. CDR3 length: 14 amino acids. Germline lookup yields CDR1 MDHEN and CDR2 SYDVKM. Trimming stripped 2 bases from V and 2 bases from J, with 9 bases between. CDR3 DNA: TGTGCCAGCAGTTTAACAGATTACAACTATGGCTACACCTTC. This codes for CASSLTDYNYGYTF.

This sequence joins TRBV6-1 and TRBJ2-7; 7 nucleotides match TRBD1. This CDR3 has 14 residues. CDR1 and CDR2 (germline): MNHNS, SASEGT. V shed 5 bases, J shed 2 bases, and the junction held 6 bases outside the gene matches. The CDR3 loop reads CASSPRTGAYEQYF. The DNA of the CDR3 is TGTGCCAGCAGTCCGCGGACAGGAGCCTACGAGCAGTACTTC.

The CDR3 DNA is TGTGCCAGCATCGACCTCTTCGGGGGGCTTGGCACAGATACGCAGTATTTT. This encodes CASIDLFGGLGTDTQYF. The chain recombines TRBV2 with TRBJ2-3; maybe TRBD2 (7 bases). Per the germline V gene, CDR1 is SNHLY and CDR2 is FYNNEI. This CDR3 contains 17 residues. With 7 bases removed from V and 1 base from J, the gap between germline ends came to 21 bases.

The count of this clone is one. J is TRBJ2-3 and V is TRBV5-4; D is ambiguous. This CDR3 spans 16 amino acids. The V end was cut by 1 base, the J end by 0 bases, with 12 bases between. Germline V gene sequence: CDR1 SGHNT, CDR2 YYREEE (reference sequence). In DNA form, the CDR3 reads TGTGCCAGCAGCTTGTTGCGGCAGGCGAGCACAGATACGCAGTATTTT. Translation: CASSLLRQASTDTQYF.

The rearrangement links TRBV28 to TRBJ2-5; no clear D. Trimming shortened V by 6 bases and J by 2 bases, and 19 bases separated the two germline ends. The CDR3 has 16 residues. Germline assignment: CDR1 MDHEN and CDR2 SYDVKM. CDR3 bases: TGTGCCAGCAGCAGATTAGGGCTGAGCCGGCAAGAGACCCAGTACTTC. Amino acids: CASSRLGLSRQETQYF.

The sample holds one count of this clone. V and J are TRBV5-6 and TRBJ2-5, with D hard to call. From germline, CDR1 is SGHDT and CDR2 YYEEEE. Trimming took 0 bases from V and 3 from J, leaving 3 bases between them. The length of the CDR3 is 12 residues. The DNA of the CDR3 is TGTGCCAGCAGCTTGGGAAAAGAGACCCAGTACTTC. Translating it yields CASSLGKETQYF.

This chain uses TRBV7-2 with TRBJ1-4; maybe TRBD1 (5 bases). Germline CDR1 SGHTA, CDR2 FQGNSA. This CDR3 region has 13 residues. V was pared by 6 bases and J by 3 bases, with 8 bases between. CDR3 sequence reads: CASSTGANEKLFF. CDR3 DNA: TGTGCCAGCAGTACAGGAGCTAATGAAAAACTGTTTTTT.

This chain joins TRBV27 and TRBJ2-1; 10 bases fit TRBD2. V lost 7 bases to trimming and J lost 9 bases; unmatched junction nucleotides: 6. Germline V gene data show CDR1 as MNHEY and CDR2 as SMNVEV (reference sequence). CDR3 length equals 13 residues. The CDR3 region is CASTTSGNVEQFF. The CDR3 bases are TGTGCCAGCACCACTAGCGGGAATGTTGAGCAGTTCTTC.

This clone was observed a handful of times. The chain employs TRBV4-2 and TRBJ2-7, with a tentative D call TRBD2 (6 bases). V lost 0 bases, J lost 0 bases, and 9 bases lay in between. CDR1 and CDR2 (germline): LGHNA, YNFKEQ. CDR3 length: 15 residues. The DNA for the CDR3 is TGTGCCAGCAGCCAAGAGGAGGGGAGCTCCTACGAGCAGTACTTC. Amino acids: CASSQEEGSSYEQYF.

This sequence joins TRBV7-9 and TRBJ1-4; D ambiguous. The germline V gene has CDR1 SEHNR and CDR2 FQNEAQ (reference sequence). V lost 5 bases to trimming and J lost 4 bases, with 8 bases between them. This CDR3 contains 13 residues. In DNA form, the CDR3 reads TGTGCCAGCAGCCCCCCGGGTAATGAAAAACTGTTTTTT. It is translated as CASSPPGNEKLFF.